This T cell receptor (beta chain) was captured in a study of T cell repertoires in cytomegalovirus infection. Study-level findings and limits: Predominance within the ex vivo response was attributable to HLA-C-restricted CMV-specific TCR beta clonotypes.

This CDR3 has 16 residues. The germline V gene encodes CDR1 SGHTA and CDR2 FQGNSA. V was trimmed by 5 bases and J by 0 bases, leaving 17 bases between them. This clonotype was seen a few times. Its target is not known. From the reads, TCRdb called clonotypes with MiXCR, one entry per CDR3 protein. The sample records some 130,000 distinct CDR3 sequences, roughly 32% being singletons. This clonotype was sampled from a human donor in good health (CMV status not recorded). Some clones in this sample may be carry-over from other donors' samples. The chain links TRBV7-2 to TRBJ2-7, with D unresolved. The source material was CD8+ T cells from cultured PBMCs, sampled from culture after CMV antigen stimulation. CDR3 nucleotides: TGTGCCAGCAGCCCTGGGGTCGGGCCCTTCTCCTACGAGCAGTACTTC. Protein: CASSPGVGPFSYEQYF.